The rows below give T cell receptor beta chains drawn from one sample of a study of control samples from healthy donors and cancer patients. TCRdb's table, derived via immunoSEQ multiplex PCR, lists solely in-frame clones and lacks some. Of approximately 87,000 clones listed, approximately 94% are singletons. The specimen sequenced was PBMCs. These receptors originate from a woman aged 40 to 50 with lung cancer. Each CDR3 is given with its conserved first and last residue. D genes are given only for firm matches. Clone size is stated in some rows and not others, as once, few, many or a class when expanded.

d_call clone_size j_call v_call cdr3_length cdr3_aa cdr3_nt
TRBD1 NA TRBJ1-5 TRBV19 14 CASSLGTGYQPQHF TGTGCCAGTAGTCTCGGGACAGGGTATCAGCCCCAGCATTTT
NA NA TRBJ2-7 TRBV6-6 14 CASSPRGDSYEQYF TGTGCCAGCAGTCCCAGGGGGGACTCCTACGAGCAGTACTTC
NA NA TRBJ2-7 TRBV19 14 CASSIGNRAYEQYF TGTGCCAGTAGTATAGGGAACCGTGCCTACGAGCAGTACTTC
TRBD1 NA TRBJ2-7 TRBV5-1 16 CASSPLYSGQGYEQYF TGCGCCAGCAGCCCCCTATACTCGGGACAGGGCTACGAGCAGTACTTC
NA NA TRBJ1-2 TRBV7-9 15 CASSLIGESNYGYTF TGTGCCAGCAGCTTAATAGGGGAGAGTAACTATGGCTACACCTTC
TRBD1 NA TRBJ1-2 TRBV12-5 16 CASGCGQGGQGRGYTF TGTGCTAGTGGTTGCGGCCAGGGGGGACAAGGGCGGGGCTACACCTTC
NA NA TRBJ2-7 TRBV19 16 CASSIGSRGAAYEQYF TGTGCCAGTAGTATAGGCTCCCGGGGGGCGGCATACGAGCAGTACTTC
NA NA TRBJ1-1 TRBV5-5 15 CASSLIPGASVEAFF TGTGCCAGCAGCTTAATACCGGGGGCGAGTGTTGAAGCTTTCTTT
TRBD2 NA TRBJ2-2 TRBV4-1 18 CASSQSGLAGVGTGELFF TGCGCCAGCAGCCAATCGGGACTAGCGGGAGTCGGCACCGGGGAGCTGTTTTTT
NA NA TRBJ1-5 TRBV12-5 14 CASGFGEGGQPQHF TGTGCTAGTGGTTTCGGGGAGGGAGGTCAGCCCCAGCATTTT
NA NA TRBJ1-5 TRBV19 15 CASSMLGGGNQPQHF TGTGCCAGTAGTATGTTAGGGGGTGGCAATCAGCCCCAGCATTTT
NA NA TRBJ2-5 TRBV4-2 15 CASSQGRGREETQYF TGTGCCAGCAGCCAAGGTAGAGGCAGGGAAGAGACCCAGTACTTC
NA NA TRBJ1-5 TRBV3-1/TRBV3-2 13 CASSQDPGRPQHF TGTGCCAGCAGCCAAGATCCTGGGAGGCCCCAGCATTTT
NA few TRBJ1-4 TRBV5-5 13 CASSLASSEKLFF TGTGCCAGCAGCTTGGCCAGCTCTGAAAAACTGTTTTTT
NA NA TRBJ1-3 TRBV30 13 CAWSAGTVNTIYF TGTGCCTGGAGTGCGGGAACCGTAAACACCATATATTTT
NA NA TRBJ2-2 TRBV4-1 15 CASSPMRLNTGELFF TGCGCCAGCAGCCCAATGCGCTTAAATACCGGGGAGCTGTTTTTT
NA NA TRBJ1-1 TRBV19 12 CASGWGNTEAFF TGTGCCAGTGGGTGGGGGAATACTGAAGCTTTCTTT
NA NA TRBJ2-5 TRBV5-6 17 CASMYYEVPSHQETQYF TGTGCCAGCATGTACTACGAGGTCCCCTCCCACCAAGAGACCCAGTACTTC
NA NA TRBJ1-1 TRBV28 14 CASIFRGLNTEAFF TGTGCCAGCATCTTCAGGGGTCTGAACACTGAAGCTTTCTTT
NA NA TRBJ1-1 TRBV27 15 CASSFSFSYSSEAFF TGTGCCAGCAGTTTCTCCTTCTCTTACTCCAGTGAAGCTTTCTTT
TRBD1 NA TRBJ2-7 TRBV19 15 CASRTRDSRNYEQYF TGTGCCAGTAGGACGAGGGACAGCAGAAACTACGAGCAGTACTTC
TRBD1 NA TRBJ1-2 TRBV25-1 15 CASSDKDRGRHGYTF TGTGCCAGCAGTGACAAGGACAGGGGAAGACATGGCTACACCTTC
NA NA TRBJ1-1 TRBV11-2 14 CASSYIQGKVEAFF TGTGCCAGCAGTTATATCCAGGGTAAGGTTGAAGCTTTCTTT
NA NA TRBJ1-2 TRBV30 11 CACVREYGYTF TGTGCCTGCGTCAGGGAGTATGGCTACACCTTC
TRBD2 NA TRBJ2-1 TRBV5-1 17 CASSLNPTSGGLDEQFF TGCGCCAGCAGCTTGAATCCCACTAGCGGGGGTCTAGATGAGCAGTTCTTC
NA NA TRBJ1-1 TRBV15 12 CATSRDQSPRFF TGTGCCACCAGCAGAGATCAGAGTCCGCGTTTCTTT
NA NA TRBJ2-2 TRBV10-3 13 CATGQGGTGELFF TGTGCCACCGGACAGGGAGGGACCGGGGAGCTGTTTTTT
NA NA TRBJ2-3 TRBV29-1 14 CSGGWGIPTDTQYF TGCAGCGGCGGGTGGGGGATCCCCACAGATACGCAGTATTTT
NA NA TRBJ2-1 TRBV10-2 12 CASSVGTNEQFF TGCGCCAGCAGTGTTGGCACGAATGAGCAGTTCTTC
NA NA TRBJ1-5 TRBV19 16 CASSADDRRSNQPQHF TGTGCCAGTAGTGCCGATGACAGGCGGAGCAATCAGCCCCAGCATTTT
NA NA TRBJ2-5 TRBV20-1 11 CSARWGETQYF TGCAGTGCTAGATGGGGGGAGACCCAGTACTTC
NA NA TRBJ1-5 TRBV6-6 13 CASKDPDHQPQHF TGTGCCAGCAAGGACCCGGACCATCAGCCCCAGCATTTT
NA NA TRBJ2-5 TRBV5-1 15 CASSLGNSGAETQYF TGCGCCAGCAGCTTGGGGAATTCAGGGGCGGAGACCCAGTACTTC
NA NA TRBJ2-3 TRBV12-3/TRBV12-4 13 CASTFSGADTQYF TGTGCCAGCACTTTCTCAGGGGCCGATACGCAGTATTTT
NA NA TRBJ1-5 TRBV19 14 CATTPLGLNQPQHF TGTGCCACCACTCCGCTGGGTCTCAATCAGCCCCAGCATTTT
TRBD1 once TRBJ2-7 TRBV7-9 14 CASSSDRGNREQYF TGTGCCAGCAGCTCGGACAGGGGGAATAGGGAGCAGTACTTC
NA NA TRBJ1-2 TRBV5-1 15 CASSLGAEANYGYTF TGCGCCAGCAGCTTGGGGGCAGAGGCTAACTATGGCTACACCTTC
NA once TRBJ2-3 TRBV30 11 CAWNWVDTQYF TGTGCCTGGAATTGGGTGGATACGCAGTATTTT
NA NA TRBJ1-5 TRBV30 17 CAWSDKHTAYSNQPQHF TGTGCCTGGAGCGACAAGCATACAGCTTATAGCAATCAGCCCCAGCATTTT
TRBD1 NA TRBJ1-5 TRBV5-6 15 CASSLRQGSNQPQHF TGTGCCAGCAGCCTAAGACAGGGGAGCAATCAGCCCCAGCATTTT
NA NA TRBJ1-4 TRBV30 14 CAWNSGQANEKLFF TGTGCCTGGAATAGTGGGCAGGCTAATGAAAAACTGTTTTTT
NA NA TRBJ2-3 TRBV19 16 CASTSPGVGGTDTQYF TGTGCCAGTACCTCTCCCGGGGTAGGAGGCACAGATACGCAGTATTTT
NA NA TRBJ1-6 TRBV4-2 16 CASSQDLGGSNSPLHF TGTGCCAGCAGCCAAGATTTGGGCGGATCTAATTCACCCCTCCACTTT
NA few TRBJ1-2 TRBV7-8 13 CASSLSAGRGYTF TGTGCCAGCAGCTTAAGTGCCGGACGTGGCTACACCTTC
TRBD2 NA TRBJ2-3 TRBV14 15 CASSQVAGGALGQYF TGTGCCAGCAGCCAAGTAGCGGGGGGGGCCCTCGGGCAGTATTTT
NA NA TRBJ2-2 TRBV19 14 CASSSYRDGGELFF TGTGCCAGTAGTAGCTACAGGGATGGCGGGGAGCTGTTTTTT
NA few TRBJ1-1 TRBV9 13 CASALGTNTEAFF TGTGCCAGCGCCCTGGGGACGAACACTGAAGCTTTCTTT
NA once TRBJ1-1 TRBV7-9 14 CASDFGQKNTEAFF TGTGCCAGCGACTTTGGACAGAAGAACACTGAAGCTTTCTTT
TRBD2 NA TRBJ2-1 TRBV7-6 16 CASSFTGTSGVNEQFF TGTGCCAGCAGCTTTACCGGGACTAGCGGTGTCAATGAGCAGTTCTTC
NA NA TRBJ1-4 TRBV6-5 15 CASRRGVTTNEKLFF TGTGCCAGCCGCCGGGGGGTGACGACTAATGAAAAACTGTTTTTT
NA NA TRBJ2-3 TRBV6-5 13 CASSRASTDTQYF TGTGCCAGCAGCAGGGCAAGCACAGATACGCAGTATTTT
NA NA TRBJ1-5 TRBV5-1 17 CASSLGGGDTGNQPQHF TGCGCCAGCAGCTTGGGGGGAGGCGATACGGGCAATCAGCCCCAGCATTTT